One sample yielded the 5 T cell receptor beta chains listed below, sequenced in a study of T cell clones after liver transplantation. Libraries were prepared by immunoSEQ multiplex PCR; TCRdb keeps only in-frame clonotypes and omits some of them. The sample has about 72,000 clones, roughly 90% seen once; the top ten hold 2% to 3%. The sequencing here drew on CD4+ T cells from blood, taken before liver transplant. The receptors stem from a human donor who received a liver transplant.

This clone appeared once. The chain combines TRBV14 with TRBJ1-1, with 7 bases that match TRBD1. Germline CDR1 and CDR2: SGHDN and FVKESK. This CDR3 region has 15 residues. The trim removed 4 bases at V and 0 bases at J, leaving 5 bases unmatched. The CDR3 loop reads CASSLNRGMNTEAFF. The CDR3 nucleotides are TGTGCCAGCAGCCTTAACAGGGGAATGAACACTGAAGCTTTCTTT.

V is TRBV6-6 and J is TRBJ2-1; D gene ambiguous. Trimming pared 0 bases from V and 3 bases from J, leaving 3 bases between. The CDR3 runs to 13 residues. Germline V lookup: CDR1 MNHNY, CDR2 SVGAGI (reference sequence). The CDR3 here is CASSYSSYNEQFF. DNA for the CDR3: TGTGCCAGCAGTTACTCCAGCTACAATGAGCAGTTCTTC.

J is TRBJ2-3 and V is TRBV9, with D possibly being TRBD1 or TRBD2 (5 bases each). CDR1 and CDR2 from the germline V gene are SGDLS and YYNGEE. The V and J ends lost 3 bases and 3 bases respectively, with 20 bases between them. The CDR3 totals 17 residues. CDR3 amino acids: CASSAGPGGRSTDTQYF. CDR3 nucleotide sequence: TGTGCCAGCAGCGCAGGTCCTGGGGGTAGATCGACAGATACGCAGTATTTT.

The chain has TRBV18 and TRBJ1-4, with D perhaps TRBD1 (5 bases). The CDR3 has 13 residues. Germline lookup yields CDR1 KGHSH and CDR2 LQKENI. Deletions cut 3 bases from V and 8 bases from J, with 10 bases between. CDR3 coding DNA: TGTGCCAGCTCACCGACAGTTGGCGAAAAACTGTTTTTT. Amino acid sequence: CASSPTVGEKLFF.

In this sample, this clone turned up once. This sequence joins TRBV6-7 and TRBJ2-1, with D possibly matching TRBD2 (5 bases). TRBV6-7 is treated as an ORF (open reading frame) with a function not yet certain. The CDR3 has 16 residues. Trimming removed 1 base from V and 7 bases from J, with 17 bases in between. Written as DNA, the CDR3 is TGTGCCAGCAGTTACTTGGAGCGGATCTTGGGGAATGAGCAGTTCTTC. Amino acids: CASSYLERILGNEQFF.